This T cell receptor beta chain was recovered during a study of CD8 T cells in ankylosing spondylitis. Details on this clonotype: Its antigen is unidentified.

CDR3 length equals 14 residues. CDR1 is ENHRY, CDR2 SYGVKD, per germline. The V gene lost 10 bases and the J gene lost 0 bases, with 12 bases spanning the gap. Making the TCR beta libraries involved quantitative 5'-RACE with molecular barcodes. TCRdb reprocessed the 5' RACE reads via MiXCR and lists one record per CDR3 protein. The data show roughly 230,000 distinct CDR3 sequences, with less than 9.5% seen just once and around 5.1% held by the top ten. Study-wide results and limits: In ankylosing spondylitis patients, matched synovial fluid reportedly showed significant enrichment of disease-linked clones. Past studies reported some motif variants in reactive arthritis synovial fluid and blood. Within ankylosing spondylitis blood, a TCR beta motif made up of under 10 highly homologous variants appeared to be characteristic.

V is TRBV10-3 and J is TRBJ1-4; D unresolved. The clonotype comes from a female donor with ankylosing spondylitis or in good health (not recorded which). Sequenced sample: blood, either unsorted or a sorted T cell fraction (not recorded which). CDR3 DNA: TGTGCCACCCGGGCCACTGCAACTAATGAAAAACTGTTTTTT. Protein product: CATRATATNEKLFF.